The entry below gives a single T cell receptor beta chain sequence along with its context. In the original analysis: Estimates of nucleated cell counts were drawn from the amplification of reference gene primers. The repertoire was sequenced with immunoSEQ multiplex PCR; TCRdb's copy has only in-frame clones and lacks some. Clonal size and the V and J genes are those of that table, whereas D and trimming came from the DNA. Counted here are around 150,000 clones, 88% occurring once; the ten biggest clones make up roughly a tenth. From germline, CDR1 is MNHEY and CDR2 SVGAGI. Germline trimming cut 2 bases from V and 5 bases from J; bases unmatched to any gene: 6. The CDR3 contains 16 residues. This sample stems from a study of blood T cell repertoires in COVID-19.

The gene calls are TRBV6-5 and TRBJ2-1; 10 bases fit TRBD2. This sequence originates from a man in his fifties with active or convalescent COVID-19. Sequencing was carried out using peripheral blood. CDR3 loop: CASSYAGTSADNEQFF. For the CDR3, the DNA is TGTGCCAGCAGTTACGCCGGGACTAGCGCCGACAATGAGCAGTTCTTC.